The next 14 T cell receptor beta chains were all read from a single sample in a study of blood T cell repertoires in COVID-19. Produced via immunoSEQ multiplex PCR; TCRdb's table is partial and in-frame only. The data contain under 150,000 clones, 86% of them singletons. The sample comprised PBMCs or T cells enriched from blood (not recorded which). The receptors here all came from a woman between 50 and 59 years old who had recovered from COVID-19.

The chain carries TRBV29-1 and TRBJ1-1; 8 bases match TRBD1. V was clipped by 1 base and J by 9 bases; unmatched bases: 10. This CDR3 has 14 residues. Germline CDR1 SQVTM, CDR2 ANQGSEA. The chain's CDR3 is CSVEAQDREGKAFF. CDR3 coding DNA: TGCAGCGTTGAAGCCCAGGACAGGGAGGGGAAAGCTTTCTTT.

CDR3 amino acids: CASSPGLAVSSDTQYF. In nucleotides, the CDR3 is TGTGCCAGCAGCCCGGGACTAGCAGTCTCGTCAGATACGCAGTATTTT. The chain uses TRBV14 and TRBJ2-3; 9 bases agree with TRBD2. Germline values: CDR1 SGHDN, CDR2 FVKESK. The J segment lost 4 bases and the V segment lost 4 bases, leaving 9 bases of the junction unmatched. The CDR3 sequence is 16 residues long.

The chain combines TRBV19 with TRBJ2-2; weak D call: TRBD1 (5 bases). The V end was cut by 3 bases, the J end by 8 bases, with 13 bases between. Germline-derived CDR1 and CDR2 are LNHDA and SQIVND (reference sequence). The CDR3 covers 14 residues. This CDR3 reads CASSIIQVFGELFF. DNA of the CDR3: TGTGCCAGTAGTATTATACAGGTTTTTGGGGAGCTGTTTTTT. The whole variable domain, remainder taken from reference TRBV19 and TRBJ2-2, is DGGITQSPKYLFRKEGQNVTLSCEQNLNHDAMYWYRQDPGQGLRLIYYSQIVNDFQKGDIAEGYSVSREKKESFPLTVTSAQKNPTAFYLCASSIIQVFGELFFGEGSRLTVL.

About this clone: The same CDR3 can be traced to other DNA sequences in this sample. The chain carries TRBV9 and TRBJ2-3; the D is unclear. This CDR3 has 15 residues. V lost 0 bases and J 0 bases, leaving 8 bases between the germline ends. Per germline, CDR1 SGDLS and CDR2 YYNGEE. The CDR3, as DNA: TGTGCCAGCAGCGTAGGGTCGGTGAGCACAGATACGCAGTATTTT. Encoded protein: CASSVGSVSTDTQYF.

This chain joins TRBV9 and TRBJ2-7; 10 bases are shared with TRBD1. The CDR3 has 17 amino acids. The V gene's germline CDR1 is SGDLS and CDR2 YYNGEE. V shed 0 bases, J shed 2 bases, and the junction held 8 bases outside the gene matches. The CDR3 DNA follows: TGTGCCAGCAGCGTAGAAGGTCTGGGGACAGGGGCCTACGAGCAGTACTTC. It translates to CASSVEGLGTGAYEQYF.

This clone was detected a few times. The V gene is TRBV30, the J gene TRBJ1-4; D is perhaps TRBD1 (5 bases). There are 13 residues in the CDR3. Germline CDR1 reads GTSNPN; CDR2 reads SVGIG (reference sequence). Deletions cut 0 bases from V and 12 bases from J, with 14 bases between. This CDR3 reads CAWSVSLGGELFF. The DNA of the CDR3 is TGTGCCTGGAGTGTGTCACTCGGAGGGGAACTGTTTTTT. Full variable domain (missing parts from reference TRBV30 and TRBJ1-4): SQTIHQWPATLVQPVGSPLSLECTVEGTSNPNLYWYRQAAGRGLQLLFYSVGIGQISSEVPQNLSASRPQDRQFILSSKKLLLSDSGFYLCAWSVSLGGELFFGSGTQLSVL.

Here the CDR3 DNA reads TGCGCCAGCAGTGAGTCCGGCGGTCATGAGCAGTTCTTC. Translation: CASSESGGHEQFF. V and J are TRBV10-1 and TRBJ2-1; D is undetermined. V lost 0 bases and J lost 8, with 8 bases in between. CDR3 length: 13 residues. Germline-derived CDR1 and CDR2 are WNHNN and SYGVQD (reference sequence).

The rearrangement uses TRBV7-8 and TRBJ2-3, with 7 bases identical to TRBD1. The length of the CDR3 is 17 residues. J gave up 1 base and V 3 bases, and 10 bases lay outside the gene matches. The germline V gene has CDR1 SGHVS and CDR2 FQNEAQ. In nucleotides, the CDR3 is TGTGCCAGCAGCTTCTGGGGTAGGGGGCGAGGCACAGATACGCAGTATTTT. It encodes CASSFWGRGRGTDTQYF.

The genes are TRBV5-1 and TRBJ2-7, with 8 bases lining up with TRBD2. The CDR3 contains 13 residues. J gave up 3 bases and V 6 bases, and 5 bases lay outside the gene matches. Germline assignment: CDR1 SGHRS and CDR2 YFSETQ. The CDR3 spells CASTQRGSYEQYF. For the CDR3, the DNA is TGCGCCAGCACCCAGCGGGGGAGCTACGAGCAGTACTTC.

V usage is TRBV4-1 and J usage is TRBJ2-5; perhaps TRBD2 as D (7 bases). The CDR3 is 16 amino acids. V dropped 2 bases and J dropped 6 bases, with 19 bases sitting between them. CDR1 MGHRA and CDR2 YSYEKL come from the germline V gene. This chain's CDR3 is CASSQPRGGDWKTQYF. The CDR3, as DNA: TGCGCCAGCAGCCAACCCAGGGGAGGGGACTGGAAGACCCAGTACTTC.

V gene TRBV30 combines with J gene TRBJ2-7; 12 bases are shared with TRBD1. Germline V gives CDR1 GTSNPN, CDR2 SVGIG (reference sequence). The CDR3 has 14 amino acids. V gave up 8 bases and J gave up 7 bases; unmatched junction bases: 12. CDR3 nucleotide sequence: TGTGCCCAAAAATTCTGGGACAGGGGGCTTGAGCAGTACTTC. Amino acids: CAQKFWDRGLEQYF.

This chain links TRBV9 with TRBJ1-1; weak D call: TRBD1 (5 bases). The V gene's germline CDR1 is SGDLS and CDR2 YYNGEE. The CDR3 runs 14 residues. V lost 3 bases and J 2 bases, leaving 11 bases between the germline ends. This CDR3 reads CASSAGTVNTEAFF. As DNA, the CDR3 is TGTGCCAGCAGCGCCGGGACTGTTAACACTGAAGCTTTCTTT.

About this clone itself: One end of the junction fails to match germline, which may point to a read error. The rearrangement links TRBV2 to TRBJ2-4; 10 bases are a match to TRBD1. The germline V gene has CDR1 SNHLY and CDR2 FYNNEI. The CDR3 length is 14 residues. The CDR3 DNA reads as TGTGCCAGCAGTGAAGCGCGGGACAGGGGCTACTCGTTCTTC. Translating it yields CASSEARDRGYSFF.

This chain joins TRBV10-2 and TRBJ2-7; 10 nucleotides align to TRBD2. J was trimmed by 2 bases and V by 6 bases; bases with no gene match: 1. CDR1 and CDR2 (germline): WSHSY, SAAADI. This CDR3 contains 13 residues. DNA for the CDR3: TGCGCCAGCAGGAGCGGGGGGGCCTACGAGCAGTACTTC. Amino acid sequence: CASRSGGAYEQYF.